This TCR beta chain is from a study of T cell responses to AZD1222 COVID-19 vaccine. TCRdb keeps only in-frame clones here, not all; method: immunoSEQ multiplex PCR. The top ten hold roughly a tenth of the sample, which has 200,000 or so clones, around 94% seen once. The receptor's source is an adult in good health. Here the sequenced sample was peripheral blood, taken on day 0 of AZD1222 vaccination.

This CDR3 reads CASVSNGFQAGYTF. The CDR3 DNA sequence: TGTGCCTCAGTATCGAATGGGTTTCAGGCTGGCTACACCTTC. The genes are TRBV19 and TRBJ1-2; D unresolved. This CDR3 is 14 amino acids long. V was shortened by 11 bases and J by 7 bases, with 23 bases between the two germline ends. Germline V lookup: CDR1 LNHDA, CDR2 SQIVND (reference sequence).